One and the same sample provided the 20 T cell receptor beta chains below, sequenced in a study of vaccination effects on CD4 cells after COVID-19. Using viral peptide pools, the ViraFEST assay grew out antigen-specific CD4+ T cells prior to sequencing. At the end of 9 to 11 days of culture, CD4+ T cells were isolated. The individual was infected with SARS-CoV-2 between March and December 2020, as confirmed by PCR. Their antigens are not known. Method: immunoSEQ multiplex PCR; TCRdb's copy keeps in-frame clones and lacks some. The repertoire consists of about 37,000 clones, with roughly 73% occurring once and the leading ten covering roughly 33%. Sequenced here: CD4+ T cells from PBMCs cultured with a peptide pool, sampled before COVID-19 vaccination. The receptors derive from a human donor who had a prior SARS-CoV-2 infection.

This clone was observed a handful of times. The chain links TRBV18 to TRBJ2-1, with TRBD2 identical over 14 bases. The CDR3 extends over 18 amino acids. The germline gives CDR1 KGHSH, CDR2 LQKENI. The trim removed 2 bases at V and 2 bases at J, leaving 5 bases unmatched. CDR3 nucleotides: TGTGCCAGCTCACCAGGACTAGCGGGGGGCCCAACCTACAATGAGCAGTTCTTC. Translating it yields CASSPGLAGGPTYNEQFF.

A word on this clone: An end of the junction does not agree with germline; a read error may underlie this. The CDR3 here is CASSSGPSNYNEQFF. Written as DNA, the CDR3 is TGTGCTAGCAGCTCCGGGCCGAGCAACTACAATGAGCAGTTCTTC. This chain links TRBV7-7 with TRBJ2-1, with D uncertain. This CDR3 spans 15 amino acids. Germline CDR1 SSHAT, CDR2 FNYEAQ (reference sequence).

The CDR3 sequence is CASSLGAGSETQYF. DNA for the CDR3: TGTGCCAGCAGCTTAGGGGCAGGCAGCGAGACCCAGTACTTC. The rearrangement links TRBV7-3 to TRBJ2-5; D possibly corresponds to TRBD1 (5 bases). Germline CDR1 reads SGHTA; CDR2 reads FQGTGA. Trimming took 2 bases from V and 5 from J, leaving 12 bases between them. The CDR3 runs 14 residues.

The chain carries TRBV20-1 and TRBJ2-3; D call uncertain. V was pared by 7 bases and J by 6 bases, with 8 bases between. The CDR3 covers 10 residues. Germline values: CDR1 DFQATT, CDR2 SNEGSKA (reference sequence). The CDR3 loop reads CSVTVDTQYF. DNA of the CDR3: TGCAGTGTTACAGTTGATACGCAGTATTTT.

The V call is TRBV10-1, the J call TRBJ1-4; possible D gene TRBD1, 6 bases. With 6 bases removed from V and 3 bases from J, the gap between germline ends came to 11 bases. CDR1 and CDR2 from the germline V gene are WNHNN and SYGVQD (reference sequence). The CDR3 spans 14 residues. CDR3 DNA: TGCGCCAGCAGCCCGGGACACCCTAATGAAAAACTGTTTTTT. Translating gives CASSPGHPNEKLFF.

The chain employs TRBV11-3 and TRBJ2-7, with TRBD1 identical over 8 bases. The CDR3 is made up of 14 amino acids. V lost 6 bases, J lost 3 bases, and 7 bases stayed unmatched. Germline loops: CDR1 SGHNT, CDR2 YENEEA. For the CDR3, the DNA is TGTGCCAGCAGTTACAGGGGGTCAAGCTACGAGCAGTACTTC. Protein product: CASSYRGSSYEQYF.

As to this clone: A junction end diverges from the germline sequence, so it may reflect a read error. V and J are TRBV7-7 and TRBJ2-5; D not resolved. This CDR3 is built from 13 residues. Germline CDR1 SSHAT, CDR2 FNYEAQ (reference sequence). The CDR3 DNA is TGTGCTAGCAGCTTAGATAGGACGGAGACCCAGTACTTC. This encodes CASSLDRTETQYF.

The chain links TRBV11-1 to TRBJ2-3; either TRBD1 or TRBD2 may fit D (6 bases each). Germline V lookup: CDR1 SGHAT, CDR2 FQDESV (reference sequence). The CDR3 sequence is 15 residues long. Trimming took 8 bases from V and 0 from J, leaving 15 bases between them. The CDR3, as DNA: TGTGCCAGCGCAAGGGGGGCTGGGAGCACAGATACGCAGTATTTT. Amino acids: CASARGAGSTDTQYF.

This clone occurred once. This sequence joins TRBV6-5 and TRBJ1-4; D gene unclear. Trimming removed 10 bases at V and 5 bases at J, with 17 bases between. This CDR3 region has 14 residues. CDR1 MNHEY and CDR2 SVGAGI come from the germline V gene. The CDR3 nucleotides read TGTGCCACCTCGTCGGGAACGACCAATGAAAAACTGTTTTTT. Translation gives CATSSGTTNEKLFF.

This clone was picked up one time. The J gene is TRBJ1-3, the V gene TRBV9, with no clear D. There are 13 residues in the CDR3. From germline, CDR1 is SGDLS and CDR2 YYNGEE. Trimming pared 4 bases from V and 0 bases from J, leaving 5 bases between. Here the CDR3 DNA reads TGTGCCAGCAGCAGGGACTCTGGAAACACCATATATTTT. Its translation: CASSRDSGNTIYF.

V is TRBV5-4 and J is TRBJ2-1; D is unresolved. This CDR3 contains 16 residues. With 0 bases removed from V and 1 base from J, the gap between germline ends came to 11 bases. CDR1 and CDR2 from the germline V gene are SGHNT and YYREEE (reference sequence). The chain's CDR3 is CASSLDALGSYNEQFF. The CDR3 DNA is TGTGCCAGCAGCTTGGACGCTCTAGGGTCCTACAATGAGCAGTTCTTC. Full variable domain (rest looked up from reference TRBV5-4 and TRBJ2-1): ETGVTQSPTHLIKTRGQQVTLRCSSQSGHNTVSWYQQALGQGPQFIFQYYREEENGRGNFPPRFSGLQFPNYSSELNVNALELDDSALYLCASSLDALGSYNEQFFGPGTRLTVL.

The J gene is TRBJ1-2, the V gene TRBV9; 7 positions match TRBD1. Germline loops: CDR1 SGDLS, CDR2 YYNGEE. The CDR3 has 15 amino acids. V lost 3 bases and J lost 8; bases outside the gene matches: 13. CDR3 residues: CASSGRTGVLFGYTF. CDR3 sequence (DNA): TGTGCCAGCAGCGGGCGTACAGGGGTTCTTTTCGGCTACACCTTC.

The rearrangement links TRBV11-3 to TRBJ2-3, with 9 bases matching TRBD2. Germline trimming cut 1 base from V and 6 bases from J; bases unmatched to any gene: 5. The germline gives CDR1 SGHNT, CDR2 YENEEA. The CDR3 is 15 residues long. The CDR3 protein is CASSLVAGASDTQYF. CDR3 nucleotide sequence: TGTGCCAGCAGCTTAGTAGCGGGAGCTTCGGATACGCAGTATTTT.

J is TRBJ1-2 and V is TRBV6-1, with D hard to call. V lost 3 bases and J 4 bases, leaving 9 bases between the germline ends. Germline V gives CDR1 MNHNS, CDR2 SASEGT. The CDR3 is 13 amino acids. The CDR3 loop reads CASSESETYGYTF. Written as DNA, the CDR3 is TGTGCCAGCAGTGAGTCAGAGACCTATGGCTACACCTTC.

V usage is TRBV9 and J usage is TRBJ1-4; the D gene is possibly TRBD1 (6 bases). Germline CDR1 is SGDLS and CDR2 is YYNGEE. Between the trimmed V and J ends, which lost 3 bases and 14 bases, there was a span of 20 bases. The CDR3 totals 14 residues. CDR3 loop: CASSATQGPPRLFF. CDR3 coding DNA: TGTGCCAGCAGCGCAACCCAGGGGCCCCCTAGGCTGTTTTTT.

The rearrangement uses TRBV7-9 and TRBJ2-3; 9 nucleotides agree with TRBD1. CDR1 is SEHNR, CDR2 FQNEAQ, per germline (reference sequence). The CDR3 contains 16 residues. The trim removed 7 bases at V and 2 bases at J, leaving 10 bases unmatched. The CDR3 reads CASTTSGTGSTDTQYF. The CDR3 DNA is TGTGCCAGCACCACTTCTGGGACAGGGTCCACAGATACGCAGTATTTT. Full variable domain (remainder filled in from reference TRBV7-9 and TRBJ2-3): DTGVSQNPRHKITKRGQNVTFRCDPISEHNRLYWYRQTLGQGPEFLTYFQNEAQLEKSRLLSDRFSAERPKGSFSTLEIQRTEQGDSAMYLCASTTSGTGSTDTQYFGPGTRLTVL.

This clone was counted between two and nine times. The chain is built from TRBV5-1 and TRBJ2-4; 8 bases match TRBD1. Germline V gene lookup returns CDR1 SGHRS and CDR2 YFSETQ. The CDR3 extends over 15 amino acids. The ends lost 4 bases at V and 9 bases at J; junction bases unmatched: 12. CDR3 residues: CASSPFLGQEAIQYF. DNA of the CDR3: TGCGCCAGCAGCCCCTTCTTGGGACAGGAGGCCATTCAGTACTTC.

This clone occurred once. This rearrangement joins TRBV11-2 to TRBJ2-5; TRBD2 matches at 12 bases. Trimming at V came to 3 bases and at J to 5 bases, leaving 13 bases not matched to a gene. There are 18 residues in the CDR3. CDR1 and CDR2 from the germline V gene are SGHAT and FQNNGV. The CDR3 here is CASSLMTRTSGARETQYF. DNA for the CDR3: TGTGCCAGCAGCTTGATGACCCGGACTAGCGGGGCCCGGGAGACCCAGTACTTC.

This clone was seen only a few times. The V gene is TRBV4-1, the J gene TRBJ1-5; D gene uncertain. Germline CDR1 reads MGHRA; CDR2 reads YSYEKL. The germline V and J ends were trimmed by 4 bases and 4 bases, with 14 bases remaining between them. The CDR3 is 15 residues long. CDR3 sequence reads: CASSPLGWENQPQHF. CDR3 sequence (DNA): TGCGCCAGCAGCCCCCTGGGATGGGAAAATCAGCCCCAGCATTTT.

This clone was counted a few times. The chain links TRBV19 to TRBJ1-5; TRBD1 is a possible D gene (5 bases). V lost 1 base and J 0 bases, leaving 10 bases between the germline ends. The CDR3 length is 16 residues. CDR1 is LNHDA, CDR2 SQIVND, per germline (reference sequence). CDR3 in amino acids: CASSIGRGSSNQPQHF. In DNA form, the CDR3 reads TGTGCCAGTAGTATAGGGAGGGGAAGTAGCAATCAGCCCCAGCATTTT.